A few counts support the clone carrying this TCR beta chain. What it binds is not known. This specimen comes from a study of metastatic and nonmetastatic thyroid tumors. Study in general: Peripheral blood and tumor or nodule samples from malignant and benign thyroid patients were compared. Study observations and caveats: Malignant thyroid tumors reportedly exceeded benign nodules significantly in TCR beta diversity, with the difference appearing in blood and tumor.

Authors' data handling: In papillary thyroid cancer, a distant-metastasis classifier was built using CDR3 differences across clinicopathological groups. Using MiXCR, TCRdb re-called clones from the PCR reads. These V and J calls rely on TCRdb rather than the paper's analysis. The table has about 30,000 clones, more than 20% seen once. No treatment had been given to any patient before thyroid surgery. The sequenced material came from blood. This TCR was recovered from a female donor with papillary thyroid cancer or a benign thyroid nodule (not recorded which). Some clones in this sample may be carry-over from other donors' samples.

The CDR3 sequence is CASSWGGGTPAYNEQFF. For the CDR3, the DNA is TGTGCCAGCAGTTGGGGTGGAGGCACCCCGGCCTACAATGAGCAGTTCTTC. This chain connects TRBV28 to TRBJ2-1; TRBD2 is a possible D gene (5 bases). This CDR3 contains 17 residues. Trimming took off 4 bases at V and 2 bases at J, with 18 bases between the two ends. Germline V gene sequence: CDR1 MDHEN, CDR2 SYDVKM. The complete variable domain, with remaining parts taken from reference TRBV28 and TRBJ2-1, reads DVKVTQSSRYLVKRTGEKVFLECVQDMDHENMFWYRQDPGLGLRLIYFSYDVKMKEKGDIPEGYSVSREKKERFSLILESASTNQTSMYLCASSWGGGTPAYNEQFFGPGTRLTVL.